Below are 13 T cell receptor beta chains sequenced from a single sample in a study of siplizumab effects on memory and regulatory T cells. Generated by immunoSEQ multiplex PCR, the TCRdb table keeps only in-frame clones and is missing some. The sample has about 110,000 clones, over 85% seen once. Sequenced material: CD4+ T cells sorted from blood. The source of these receptors is a human donor in good health.

This rearrangement joins TRBV29-1 to TRBJ1-1; D not resolved. V shed 7 bases and J shed 4 bases, with 7 bases lying between them. Germline V gives CDR1 SQVTM, CDR2 ANQGSEA. The CDR3 length is 10 residues. The CDR3 here is CSGFGTEAFF. The CDR3 DNA follows: TGCAGCGGCTTCGGCACTGAAGCTTTCTTT.

CDR3 sequence reads: CASSLSGANYGYTF. CDR3 DNA sequence: TGTGCCAGCAGCTTATCAGGAGCTAACTATGGCTACACCTTC. V is TRBV7-9 and J is TRBJ1-2; D remains ambiguous. The CDR3 runs to 14 residues. Germline lookup yields CDR1 SEHNR and CDR2 FQNEAQ (reference sequence). Trimming removed 2 bases at V and 0 bases at J, with 7 bases between.

This rearrangement joins TRBV7-8 to TRBJ1-2, with 7 bases that match TRBD1. The CDR3 totals 15 residues. With 5 bases clipped from V and 6 bases from J, the junction kept 12 bases outside the gene matches. The V gene's germline CDR1 is SGHVS and CDR2 FQNEAQ. CDR3 nucleotides: TGTGCCAGCAGCCCTCACAGGGGAGACATAGATGGCTACACCTTC. Residues: CASSPHRGDIDGYTF.

The chain carries TRBV30 and TRBJ2-2; D gene ambiguous. Germline V gene data show CDR1 as GTSNPN and CDR2 as SVGIG (reference sequence). The CDR3 runs 14 residues. V dropped 4 bases and J dropped 1 base, with 10 bases sitting between them. CDR3 DNA sequence: TGTGCCTGGAAGAGACTCCAGAACACCGGGGAGCTGTTTTTT. Residues: CAWKRLQNTGELFF.

The CDR3 DNA reads as TGCGCCAGCAGCTTCTTAGCGGAGACAGATACGCAGTATTTT. It codes for CASSFLAETDTQYF. V gene TRBV5-1 combines with J gene TRBJ2-3; D is possibly TRBD2 (6 bases). The germline V gene encodes CDR1 SGHRS and CDR2 YFSETQ. The V and J ends lost 2 bases and 3 bases respectively, with 10 bases between them. The CDR3 loop spans 14 amino acids. The whole variable domain, remainder taken from reference TRBV5-1 and TRBJ2-3, is KAGVTQTPRYLIKTRGQQVTLSCSPISGHRSVSWYQQTPGQGLQFLFEYFSETQRNKGNFPGRFSGRQFSNSRSEMNVSTLELGDSALYLCASSFLAETDTQYFGPGTRLTVL.

The chain recombines TRBV25-1 with TRBJ2-2; TRBD2 might be the D (6 bases). CDR1 and CDR2 from the germline V gene are MGHDK and SYGVNS. V was cut by 4 bases and J by 7 bases, with 16 bases left in between. This CDR3 region has 15 residues. CDR3 in DNA: TGTGCCAGCAGTGCTTTTCGGGAGCTAATCGGGGAGCTGTTTTTT. Translated, it gives CASSAFRELIGELFF.

The genes are TRBV6-1 and TRBJ1-3, with D possibly matching TRBD1 (5 bases). CDR1 and CDR2 from the germline V gene are MNHNS and SASEGT. Trimming stripped 2 bases from V and 10 bases from J, with 9 bases between. CDR3 length: 12 amino acids. The CDR3 spells CASSETGGTIYF. The CDR3 nucleotides are TGTGCCAGCAGTGAAACGGGGGGAACCATATATTTT.

The chain combines TRBV18 with TRBJ2-7; D uncertain. V lost 5 bases and J lost 7, with 21 bases in between. The germline CDR1 and CDR2 sequences are KGHSH and LQKENI. CDR3 length: 15 residues. CDR3 nucleotide sequence: TGTGCCAGCTCATCGCCCCCGGCAGCAGAGAGGGAGCAGTACTTC. The encoded protein is CASSSPPAAEREQYF. The whole variable domain, remainder taken from reference TRBV18 and TRBJ2-7, is NAGVMQNPRHLVRRRGQEARLRCSPMKGHSHVYWYRQLPEEGLKFMVYLQKENIIDESGMPKERFSAEFPKEGPSILRIQQVVRGDSAAYFCASSSPPAAEREQYFGPGTRLTVT.

V usage is TRBV7-9 and J usage is TRBJ1-3; D remains ambiguous. V was shortened by 5 bases and J by 2 bases, with 19 bases between the two germline ends. The CDR3 is made up of 17 amino acids. Germline CDR1 SEHNR, CDR2 FQNEAQ (reference sequence). CDR3 region: CASSLNAGSKAGNTIYF. CDR3 bases: TGTGCCAGCAGCCTCAACGCGGGGTCTAAAGCTGGAAACACCATATATTTT.

J is TRBJ2-3 and V is TRBV12-5; the D is unclear. This CDR3 has 14 amino acids. V lost 7 bases and J lost 1, with 12 bases in between. Looked up from germline, CDR1 is LGHNT and CDR2 is FRNRAP. CDR3 bases: TGTGCTAGTGCCCTGGTGGCTCGCACAGATACGCAGTATTTT. This sequence encodes CASALVARTDTQYF.

This clone was picked up one time. V gene TRBV5-1 combines with J gene TRBJ2-7, with unresolved D. Trimming cost V 4 bases and J 3 bases, with 14 bases left between them. The CDR3 is 14 residues long. Per germline, CDR1 SGHRS and CDR2 YFSETQ. CDR3 bases: TGCGCCAGCAGCGAGGACCCCCCTTACTACGAGCAGTACTTC. This encodes CASSEDPPYYEQYF.

The rearrangement uses TRBV6-5 and TRBJ2-5; 7 bases align to TRBD2. There are 15 residues in the CDR3. V shed 2 bases and J 1 base; nucleotides not matched to a gene: 4. Germline V gene data show CDR1 as MNHEY and CDR2 as SVGAGI. Here the CDR3 DNA reads TGTGCCAGCAGTTACGCGGCGGGGGTCCAAGAGACCCAGTACTTC. Protein product: CASSYAAGVQETQYF.

A note on this clone: A junction boundary mismatches the germline segment, possibly from a read error. J is TRBJ1-2 and V is TRBV2; no clear D. The CDR3 has 11 amino acids. CDR1 and CDR2 (germline): SNHLY, FYNNEI. The CDR3: CASSELVWVFF. DNA of the CDR3: TGTGCCAGCAGTGAGTTGGTCTGGGTATTCTTC.